This is a list of T cell receptor beta chains from one sample in a study of early T cells in non-severe SARS-CoV-2 infection. TCRdb reanalysed the 5' RACE reads using MiXCR and keeps one entry per CDR3 protein. The sample carries 80,000 to 95,000 distinct CDR3 sequences, around 15% recorded once. The material sequenced was whole blood. All receptors derive from an adult who was a healthcare worker with PCR-confirmed SARS-CoV-2 infection or an uninfected control (not recorded which). CDR3s include the opening cysteine and the closing phenylalanine or tryptophan. Each record gives: D gene, V gene, J gene, clone size, CDR3 DNA, CDR3 protein. D genes are given only for firm matches. Only part of the rows carry a size: once, few, many, or a class if the clone is expanded.

-	TRBV6-6	TRBJ2-7	few	TGTGCCAGCCTCGCGGGGCAGGGCGGCGCCTACGAGCAGTACTTC	CASLAGQGGAYEQYF
TRBD2	TRBV7-2	TRBJ2-2	few	TGTGCCAGCAAGACGGGGGGGCCCGGGGAGCTGTTTTTT	CASKTGGPGELFF
TRBD1	TRBV7-8	TRBJ1-6	many	TGTGCCAGCAGCCAAGGGACAGTCGGAGCGAATTCACCCCTCCACTTT	CASSQGTVGANSPLHF
-	TRBV11-2	TRBJ2-7	many	TGTGCCAGCAGCTTAAGACTAGTCGGAAACTACGAGCAGTACTTC	CASSLRLVGNYEQYF
TRBD2	TRBV10-3	TRBJ2-3	-	TGTGCCATCAGTGAAGAGGTGCGGGGGGGAGGAGATACGCAGTATTTT	CAISEEVRGGGDTQYF
TRBD2	TRBV2	TRBJ2-2	few	TGTGCCAGCAGAGTGACTAGCGGGGGCACCGGGGAGCTGTTTTTT	CASRVTSGGTGELFF
-	TRBV12-5	TRBJ2-5	many	TGTGCTAGTGGTTTGAACTATCTCCCCGAGACCCAGTACTTC	CASGLNYLPETQYF
TRBD1	TRBV3-1	TRBJ1-1	-	TGTGCCAGCAGCCCGAGGGACAGGGGGGTGAACACTGAAGCTTTCTTT	CASSPRDRGVNTEAFF
-	TRBV27	TRBJ1-2	-	TGTGCCAGCAGGGAGACAGCCTCCTATGGCTACACCTTC	CASRETASYGYTF
TRBD2	TRBV7-8	TRBJ2-3	few	TGTGCCAGCAGCTTAGGGGCCCTAGCGGGGACAGATACGCAGTATTTT	CASSLGALAGTDTQYF
-	TRBV20-1	TRBJ1-4	-	TGCAGTGCTCAAAAGGGCGCCGAGGAAAAACTGTTTTTT	CSAQKGAEEKLFF
-	TRBV6-2/TRBV6-3	TRBJ1-6	-	TGTGCCAGCAGTTACTCAGGGGCCAGCTGGAATTCACCCCTCCACTTT	CASSYSGASWNSPLHF
-	TRBV19	TRBJ2-1	many	TGTGCCAGTAGTCCCGGACTGGGAGTGAATGAGCAGTTCTTC	CASSPGLGVNEQFF
-	TRBV3-1	TRBJ1-5	few	TGTGCCAGCAGCCAAGATGCGGGGGGCAATCAGCCCCAGCATTTT	CASSQDAGGNQPQHF
-	TRBV6-6	TRBJ1-1	few	TGTGCCAGCAGAATTTCAATTTACACTGAAGCTTTCTTT	CASRISIYTEAFF
TRBD1	TRBV2	TRBJ2-7	-	TGTGCCAGCAGTGACTGGACAGGGTACGAGCAGTACTTC	CASSDWTGYEQYF
-	TRBV3-1	TRBJ2-3	-	TGTGCCAGCAGCCTTACCCCGGACACAGATACGCAGTATTTT	CASSLTPDTDTQYF
TRBD1	TRBV20-1	TRBJ2-1	many	TGCAGTGCTAGAAAGGGACAGGGGGCTTCGAATGAGCAGTTCTTC	CSARKGQGASNEQFF
-	TRBV29-1	TRBJ1-2	few	TGCAGCGCCTCAGGGGCAAATGGCTACACCTTC	CSASGANGYTF
-	TRBV9	TRBJ2-1	many	TGTGCCAGCAGCGTTGGAGAACTGGCTTCGTGGGAGCAGTTCTTC	CASSVGELASWEQFF
TRBD2	TRBV20-1	TRBJ2-3	many	TGCAGTGCCCTCGGACTAGCGGGCACAGATACGCAGTATTTT	CSALGLAGTDTQYF
TRBD1	TRBV11-2	TRBJ1-2	-	TGTGCCAGCAGCTCAGCCAGACAGGGGGCGCCGAACTATGGCTACACCTTC	CASSSARQGAPNYGYTF
TRBD2	TRBV5-6	TRBJ2-2	many	TGTGCCAGCAGCCCCCCCAGCGGGGGGCTCACCGGGGAGCTGTTTTTT	CASSPPSGGLTGELFF
TRBD1	TRBV29-1	TRBJ2-6	-	TGCAGCGTTTTGGGACAGGGGGCTTCAGGGGCCAACGTCCTGACTTTC	CSVLGQGASGANVLTF
TRBD2	TRBV12-3/TRBV12-4	TRBJ2-7	many	TGTGCCAGCAGTTTAGGGCGGGGGGGCCCGTCGCGCAACGAGCAGTACTTC	CASSLGRGGPSRNEQYF
TRBD1	TRBV13	TRBJ2-3	many	TGTGCCAGCAGCTTAGTTCGGGACAGGAACACAGATACGCAGTATTTT	CASSLVRDRNTDTQYF
TRBD1	TRBV7-9	TRBJ1-6	many	TGTGCCAGCAGCTTCGGTCGGGACAGGGTGCCTTCCCTCCACTTT	CASSFGRDRVPSLHF
-	TRBV29-1	TRBJ2-3	-	TGCAGTGTAACTAGGGATACAGATACGCAGTATTTT	CSVTRDTDTQYF
-	TRBV29-1	TRBJ2-2	few	TGCAGCGTGTGGAGAACCGGGGAGCTGTTTTTT	CSVWRTGELFF
-	TRBV20-1	TRBJ2-3	once	TGCAGTGCTGCCGGGCCGCGGCGTACAGATACGCAGTATTTT	CSAAGPRRTDTQYF
-	TRBV7-9	TRBJ2-1	-	TGTGCCAGCAGCGCCCCACAGGTCTTCTCCTACAATGAGCAGTTCTTC	CASSAPQVFSYNEQFF
-	TRBV29-1	TRBJ2-2	-	TGCAGCGGAAGAGAGACCGGGGAGCTGTTTTTT	CSGRETGELFF
-	TRBV19	TRBJ2-5	-	TGTGCCAGAAGTAGCAACCGAAAAGAGACCCAGTACTTC	CARSSNRKETQYF
-	TRBV6-2/TRBV6-3	TRBJ1-2	-	TGTGCCAGCAGTTACGTGGGGTATGGCTACACCTTC	CASSYVGYGYTF
TRBD1	TRBV10-2	TRBJ1-2	many	TGCGCCAGCAGAGAAAACAGGGGGCCCTACTATGGCTACACCTTC	CASRENRGPYYGYTF
-	TRBV20-1	TRBJ1-2	many	TGCAGTGCTAGGAGGACGCAGGGCTACACCTTC	CSARRTQGYTF
-	TRBV5-8	TRBJ2-6	many	TGTGCCAGCAGCTTGGCCCTGAAGCTATCCCACCCAGGGGCCAACGTCCTGACTTTC	CASSLALKLSHPGANVLTF
-	TRBV7-2	TRBJ2-7	few	TGTGCCAGCAGCCGTAGGGGGGGTCCTACCCCTTTAGAGCAGTACTTC	CASSRRGGPTPLEQYF
-	TRBV20-1	TRBJ1-2	few	TGCAGTGCTGCCCGGACGGGAAGCTATGGCTACACCTTC	CSAARTGSYGYTF
TRBD1	TRBV5-4	TRBJ2-2	-	TGTGCCAGCAGCAGGCGACAGGGAATCACCGGGGAGCTGTTTTTT	CASSRRQGITGELFF
-	TRBV18	TRBJ1-2	-	TGTGCCAGCTCACCACCTTGGGATAACTATGGCTACACCTTC	CASSPPWDNYGYTF
-	TRBV6-5	TRBJ1-1	-	TGTGCCAGCAGACAAGGGGAAACTGAAGCTTTCTTT	CASRQGETEAFF
TRBD1	TRBV7-9	TRBJ2-1	many	TGTGCCACCGACGGGGGACAGGGACTTTACAATGAGCAGTTCTTC	CATDGGQGLYNEQFF
-	TRBV20-1	TRBJ2-5	-	TGCAGTGTTGGGCGTGGGGACCAAGAGACCCAGTACTTC	CSVGRGDQETQYF
TRBD2	TRBV24-1	TRBJ2-1	many	TGTGCCACCAGTGATGCGGCGGGGGTGTCCTACAATGAGCAGTTCTTC	CATSDAAGVSYNEQFF
-	TRBV10-3	TRBJ1-2	-	TGTGCCATCAGTGAGTCCGGGGGTGGCTATGGCTACACCTTC	CAISESGGGYGYTF
TRBD2	TRBV7-2	TRBJ2-3	-	TGTGCCAGCAGCTTGGGAGGGGCTACGCAGTATTTT	CASSLGGATQYF
TRBD1	TRBV27	TRBJ1-6	few	TGTGCCAGCAGTAACAGGGGGAATAATTCACCCCTCCACTTT	CASSNRGNNSPLHF